This TCR beta chain was recorded in a study of blood T cells in healthy people across ages. Broader study findings: TCR beta diversity was tightly associated with the proportion of naive T cells. Versus aged donors, long-lived donors had higher diversity and more naive CD4+ cells.

Then a second PCR, running about 6 to 11 cycles, was carried out with a sample-barcoded 5' primer and a J-beta primer mix. A template-switch adaptor containing 12 random nucleotides labeled each cDNA molecule. Sequencing of every sample gave 2.5 million or more CDR3-containing paired-end reads. In TCRdb, the 5' RACE reads were re-called with MiXCR into one record per CDR3 protein. Of around 1,100,000 distinct CDR3 sequences listed, less than 45% are singletons. With 4 bases clipped from V and 2 bases from J, the junction kept 6 bases outside the gene matches. The CDR3 runs to 15 residues. The germline CDR1 and CDR2 sequences are SGHTA and FQGTGA. Comment on this clonotype: Antigen: not known.

Sequenced input: blood. The sequence was obtained from a man aged 18 to 35 in good health. The J gene is TRBJ2-3, the V gene TRBV7-3, with 7 bases matching TRBD2. The CDR3 region has the DNA TGTGCCAGCAGCTATGCGGGGGTCAACACAGATACGCAGTATTTT. Amino acids: CASSYAGVNTDTQYF.